The rows below give T cell receptor beta chains drawn from one sample of a study of blood T cell repertoires in COVID-19. Clones were read by immunoSEQ multiplex PCR, and TCRdb kept only the in-frame ones, dropping some. The sample has 70,000 to 90,000 clones, roughly 90% seen once; the top ten hold approximately 1%. Material: PBMCs or T cells enriched from blood (not recorded which). The source is a woman aged 45-65 years with acute COVID-19. CDR3s include the opening cysteine and the closing phenylalanine or tryptophan. Fields, in order: J gene, D gene, V gene, clone size, CDR3 DNA, CDR3 protein. D genes are given only for firm matches. The listing skips clone size in some rows; elsewhere it reads once, few, many or a size class.

TRBJ2-7 | NA | TRBV4-1 | NA | TGCGCCAGCAGCCAGTCTCTTACAGGGAACTACGAGCAGTACTTC | CASSQSLTGNYEQYF
TRBJ2-1 | NA | TRBV7-2 | NA | TGTGCCAGCAGCGTCAACGGTAATGAGCAGTTCTTC | CASSVNGNEQFF
TRBJ2-7 | TRBD2 | TRBV4-2 | NA | TGTGCCAGCAGCCAAGAGCGGGGGTTAGCGGGAGAAGGTGGCGAGCAGTACTTC | CASSQERGLAGEGGEQYF
TRBJ1-4 | NA | TRBV2 | NA | TGTGCCAGCAGGGCATGGGGGGGCGGGAATGAAAAACTGTTTTTT | CASRAWGGGNEKLFF
TRBJ1-3 | TRBD1 | TRBV24-1 | NA | TGTGCCACCAGTGAGCCGGGACAGGGTTCCGGAAACACCATATATTTT | CATSEPGQGSGNTIYF
TRBJ1-3 | TRBD1 | TRBV11-2 | NA | TGTGCCAGCAGCAAAGACAGGGGTAGCTCTGGAAACACCATATATTTT | CASSKDRGSSGNTIYF
TRBJ2-1 | TRBD2 | TRBV10-3 | NA | TGTGCCATCAGTGAGGTTTCTAGCGGGAGCCCGACGGTCGATGAGCAGTTCTTC | CAISEVSSGSPTVDEQFF
TRBJ2-5 | NA | TRBV5-1 | NA | TGCGCCAGCCGACAGTACCAAGAGACCCAGTACTTC | CASRQYQETQYF
TRBJ1-2 | NA | TRBV20-1 | NA | TGCAGTGCTAGTTCCGACAGGATCAACTATGGCTACACCTTC | CSASSDRINYGYTF
TRBJ1-4 | TRBD1 | TRBV9 | NA | TGTGCCAGCAGCGTAGGGCGGACAGGGGCTAATGAAAAACTGTTTTTT | CASSVGRTGANEKLFF
TRBJ1-2 | NA | TRBV24-1 | NA | TGTGCCACCAGTGATTTGTGGGGCGGCTACACCTTC | CATSDLWGGYTF
TRBJ2-2 | TRBD2 | TRBV18 | NA | TGTGCCAGCTCACCACCTCTTCTAGCGGGATCCGGGGAGCTGTTTTTT | CASSPPLLAGSGELFF
TRBJ2-7 | NA | TRBV7-9 | NA | TGTGCCAGCAGCTTAGACGGTACCTACGAGCAGTACTTC | CASSLDGTYEQYF
TRBJ1-6 | NA | TRBV11-2 | NA | TGTGCCAGCAGCTTAGAAGCGGGACTTACGAGCTCCTATAATTCACCCCTCCACTTT | CASSLEAGLTSSYNSPLHF
TRBJ2-5 | TRBD1 | TRBV6-2/TRBV6-3 | NA | TGTGCCAGCAGTTACACGGGGACAGGGGGAGAGACCCAGTACTTC | CASSYTGTGGETQYF
TRBJ1-2 | NA | TRBV28 | NA | TGTGCCAGCAGTCCCCTAAGACTCCCTTTGTACACCTTC | CASSPLRLPLYTF
TRBJ2-7 | TRBD1 | TRBV2 | NA | TGTGCCAGCAGTGAAGGTGACAGGGGGCTCCCCGAGCAGTACTTC | CASSEGDRGLPEQYF
TRBJ2-1 | TRBD2 | TRBV5-6 | NA | TGTGCCAGCAGCTTAAGTCTAGCGGGAGCCCGGGTCTATGAGCAGTTCTTC | CASSLSLAGARVYEQFF
TRBJ1-4 | TRBD1 | TRBV19 | once | TGTGCCAGTAGTTTCTACAGGGGGGGAGATGAAAAACTGTTTTTT | CASSFYRGGDEKLFF
TRBJ1-1 | NA | TRBV19 | NA | TGTGCCAGTAGTATGAACACCCCAACTGAAGCTTTCTTT | CASSMNTPTEAFF
TRBJ2-7 | NA | TRBV24-1 | NA | TGTGCCACCAGTGATCCCCTCTTTCCGTACGAGCAGTACTTC | CATSDPLFPYEQYF
TRBJ2-2 | TRBD1 | TRBV9 | NA | TGTGCCAGCAGCGTAGAACCGGGGACAGTGAGGACCGGGGAGCTGTTTTTT | CASSVEPGTVRTGELFF
TRBJ2-1 | NA | TRBV5-5 | NA | TGTGCCAGCAGCCCTCAAGGGAGTGAGCAGTTCTTC | CASSPQGSEQFF
TRBJ2-1 | TRBD2 | TRBV6-5 | NA | TGTGCCACCGCACTAGCGGGGCGCTACAATGAGCAGTTCTTC | CATALAGRYNEQFF
TRBJ2-1 | NA | TRBV27 | NA | TGTGCCAGCAGTTTATCCCCCGACTCCGGAAATGAGCAGTTCTTC | CASSLSPDSGNEQFF
TRBJ2-7 | NA | TRBV6-8 | NA | TGTGCCGCCAGGGGCAGCCCCTACGAGCAGTACTTC | CAARGSPYEQYF
TRBJ1-2 | TRBD1 | TRBV11-3 | NA | TGTGCCAGCAGCTTTGGGACAGCAGTCGGCTACACCTTC | CASSFGTAVGYTF
TRBJ2-1 | TRBD2 | TRBV20-1 | NA | TGCAGTGCTAGTCTCAACCAGCGGGGCTACAATGAGCAGTTCTTC | CSASLNQRGYNEQFF
TRBJ2-5 | NA | TRBV10-3 | NA | TGTGCCATCAGCACAGGGTACCAAGAGACCCAGTACTTC | CAISTGYQETQYF
TRBJ2-7 | TRBD2 | TRBV7-9 | NA | TGTGCCAGCAGCTTAGTGGGGGATAGGTCGGGAGGAACCTACGAGCAGTACTTC | CASSLVGDRSGGTYEQYF
TRBJ1-6 | NA | TRBV27 | NA | TGTGCCAGCAGTTTAGTCCAGGGATGGAGACCCCTCCACTTT | CASSLVQGWRPLHF